Shown below are 5 T cell receptor beta chains from a single sample sequenced in a study of technical replicates of blood from a few donors. Assay used: immunoSEQ multiplex PCR; TCRdb lists only in-frame clones, some missing. This table holds about 56,000 clones, 80% to 95% found once. The sample comprised PBMCs. The receptors here all came from a human donor in good health. Some clones in this sample may be carry-over from other donors' samples.

This chain connects TRBV18 to TRBJ1-4, with unresolved D. This CDR3 has 17 residues. V lost 5 bases and J lost 0, with 16 bases in between. Germline CDR1 KGHSH, CDR2 LQKENI. The CDR3 reads CASSSSSLTATNEKLFF. CDR3 DNA sequence: TGTGCCAGCTCATCCTCCTCTTTGACTGCAACTAATGAAAAACTGTTTTTT.

V gene TRBV23-1 combines with J gene TRBJ2-5, with D perhaps matching TRBD2 (6 bases). TRBV23-1 is designated an ORF whose function remains uncertain. The CDR3 has 17 amino acids. V was clipped by 0 bases and J by 0 bases, with 14 bases between them. The CDR3 DNA reads TGCGCCAGCAGTCAATCAGGAGGGACTGTTAACCAAGAGACCCAGTACTTC. This codes for CASSQSGGTVNQETQYF.

The chain employs TRBV9 and TRBJ1-2; D is undetermined. The CDR3 is made up of 15 amino acids. Trimming removed 0 bases from V and 1 base from J, with 10 bases in between. The germline V gene has CDR1 SGDLS and CDR2 YYNGEE. The CDR3 here is CASSVALGGNYGYTF. CDR3 nucleotide sequence: TGTGCCAGCAGCGTAGCTTTGGGAGGTAACTATGGCTACACCTTC.

The chain is built from TRBV6-1 and TRBJ1-3; D is possibly TRBD1 (5 bases). This CDR3 comprises 17 residues. V was clipped by 1 base and J by 0 bases, with 13 bases between them. The germline V gene has CDR1 MNHNS and CDR2 SASEGT. The CDR3: CASSEDGRARSGNTIYF. The CDR3 DNA reads as TGTGCCAGCAGTGAAGACGGCAGGGCTCGCTCTGGAAACACCATATATTTT.

The CDR3 nucleotides read TGTGCCAGCTCACAGACAGAATACGAGCAGTACTTC. Its translation: CASSQTEYEQYF. The chain is built from TRBV18 and TRBJ2-7, with D perhaps matching TRBD1 (5 bases). Germline V CDR1 and CDR2: KGHSH, LQKENI. V was cut by 4 bases and J by 4 bases, with 8 bases left in between. CDR3 length: 12 residues.